These T cell receptor beta chains were read from a single sample in a study of CD8+ T cells in alopecia areata. Method: immunoSEQ multiplex PCR; TCRdb's copy keeps in-frame clones and lacks some. The table has approximately 300,000 clones, more than 45% seen once; the top ten hold roughly 1.8%. The sequences come from CD4+ T cells sorted from blood, collected at week 24, from a patient treated with tofacitinib. These receptors were collected from a human donor with alopecia areata. Both conserved end residues are part of each CDR3. The D gene is left open where the match is weak. Clone size is not always given. Where it is, it says once, few, many or a class for expanded clones.

d_gene,j_gene,abundance,v_gene,CDR3aa,CDR3nt
NA,TRBJ1-5,NA,TRBV10-3,CAISVKGVDQPQHF,TGTGCCATCAGTGTGAAGGGGGTGGATCAGCCCCAGCATTTT
NA,TRBJ2-3,NA,TRBV4-1,CASSQQSDTQYF,TGCGCCAGCAGCCAGCAGTCAGATACGCAGTATTTT
TRBD1,TRBJ1-4,NA,TRBV5-1,CASSEMDRGEKLFF,TGCGCCAGCAGCGAAATGGACAGGGGGGAAAAACTGTTTTTT
NA,TRBJ1-2,few,TRBV30,CAWSVTPGNGYTF,TGTGCCTGGAGTGTTACTCCAGGGAATGGCTACACCTTC
NA,TRBJ2-7,few,TRBV12-5,CASGLVLGAQGLYEQYF,TGTGCTAGTGGTTTGGTACTTGGGGCGCAGGGCCTGTACGAGCAGTACTTC
NA,TRBJ2-1,NA,TRBV5-1,CASSLDGFQNEQFF,TGCGCCAGCAGCTTGGACGGGTTCCAAAATGAGCAGTTCTTC
NA,TRBJ2-5,few,TRBV13,CASSGWETQYF,TGTGCCAGCAGCGGGTGGGAGACCCAGTACTTC
NA,TRBJ1-1,NA,TRBV2,CASSTGLVNTEAFF,TGTGCCAGCAGTACGGGACTGGTGAACACTGAAGCTTTCTTT
NA,TRBJ1-5,once,TRBV19,CASSIETLSNQPQHF,TGTGCCAGTAGTATAGAAACCCTTAGCAATCAGCCCCAGCATTTT
NA,TRBJ1-1,NA,TRBV4-1,CASSQVPGRGMSEAFF,TGCGCCAGCAGCCAAGTTCCAGGGAGGGGGATGTCTGAAGCTTTCTTT
NA,TRBJ2-6,many,TRBV10-3,CAISVAGVGAGANVLTF,TGTGCCATCAGTGTGGCCGGCGTTGGGGCCGGGGCCAACGTCCTGACTTTC
NA,TRBJ1-5,NA,TRBV10-3,CAISEGWGNQPQHF,TGTGCCATCAGTGAGGGATGGGGCAATCAGCCCCAGCATTTT
NA,TRBJ2-3,few,TRBV5-1,CASSRAWFSTDTQYF,TGCGCCAGCAGCCGAGCTTGGTTTAGCACAGATACGCAGTATTTT
NA,TRBJ1-2,NA,TRBV30,CAWSTGTEPVYTF,TGTGCCTGGAGTACCGGGACGGAGCCTGTCTACACCTTC
NA,TRBJ1-1,once,TRBV27,CASRTGTQEAFF,TGTGCCAGCAGGACCGGGACGCAGGAAGCTTTCTTT
NA,TRBJ2-7,NA,TRBV29-1,CSVRVREVQYF,TGCAGCGTCCGGGTTCGTGAGGTGCAGTACTTC
TRBD2,TRBJ2-1,NA,TRBV30,CAWRTSGTYNEQFF,TGTGCCTGGAGGACTAGCGGGACCTACAATGAGCAGTTCTTC
TRBD1,TRBJ1-1,NA,TRBV4-3,CASSQGTGGAFF,TGCGCCAGCAGCCAAGGGACAGGGGGGGCTTTCTTT
TRBD1,TRBJ2-7,NA,TRBV29-1,CSAGTGQTYEQYF,TGCAGCGCTGGGACAGGACAAACCTACGAGCAGTACTTC
NA,TRBJ2-5,NA,TRBV29-1,CSVEVRQETQYF,TGCAGCGTTGAGGTCCGACAAGAGACCCAGTACTTC
TRBD1,TRBJ2-3,NA,TRBV18,CASSIQQGARDTQYF,TGTGCCAGCTCTATCCAACAGGGGGCAAGGGATACGCAGTATTTT
NA,TRBJ2-5,NA,TRBV30,CAWRPLGPSETQYF,TGTGCCTGGCGCCCCCTAGGGCCCTCGGAGACCCAGTACTTC
TRBD2,TRBJ2-3,NA,TRBV5-4,CASSLLSGGRADTQYF,TGTGCCAGCAGCTTGCTCAGCGGGGGTAGGGCAGATACGCAGTATTTT
NA,TRBJ2-2,NA,TRBV4-3,CASSQSSAGFTGELFF,TGCGCCAGCAGCCAGTCATCGGCTGGGTTCACCGGGGAGCTGTTTTTT
NA,TRBJ2-5,NA,TRBV4-1,CASSQDRRGETQYF,TGCGCCAGCAGCCAAGATAGGCGTGGGGAGACCCAGTACTTC
TRBD1,TRBJ1-2,NA,TRBV18,CASSPDRAKDGYTF,TGTGCCAGCTCACCCGACAGGGCGAAGGATGGCTACACCTTC
TRBD2,TRBJ2-5,NA,TRBV5-4,CASSPGGTTQETQYF,TGTGCCAGCAGCCCGGGGGGGACTACCCAAGAGACCCAGTACTTC
NA,TRBJ1-5,once,TRBV27,CASSPDPLNGLYQPQHF,TGTGCCAGCAGTCCTGACCCCCTAAACGGTCTTTATCAGCCCCAGCATTTT
NA,TRBJ2-7,few,TRBV7-8,CASSLSTGEQYF,TGTGCCAGCAGCTTATCCACGGGCGAGCAGTACTTC
TRBD1,TRBJ2-5,NA,TRBV4-2,CASSQGQGGTQYF,TGTGCCAGCAGCCAGGGACAGGGAGGGACCCAGTACTTC
NA,TRBJ1-1,NA,TRBV5-1,CASSVTGSTEAFF,TGCGCCAGCAGCGTAACAGGGAGCACTGAAGCTTTCTTT
NA,TRBJ2-5,few,TRBV29-1,CSVEYLGQETQYF,TGCAGCGTTGAATATCTAGGGCAAGAGACCCAGTACTTC
TRBD2,TRBJ2-1,few,TRBV19,CASSTGGGAFNEQFF,TGTGCCAGTAGTACCGGCGGGGGGGCATTCAATGAGCAGTTCTTC
NA,TRBJ2-5,once,TRBV19,CASSPAIMETQYF,TGTGCCAGTAGTCCAGCTATCATGGAGACCCAGTACTTC
TRBD2,TRBJ2-7,NA,TRBV27,CASSPGPQGTSGGEQYF,TGTGCCAGCAGTCCCGGCCCCCAAGGGACTAGCGGGGGGGAGCAGTACTTC
TRBD1,TRBJ1-2,NA,TRBV18,CASSPQTGTDYGYTF,TGTGCCAGCTCACCTCAAACCGGGACAGACTATGGCTACACCTTC
NA,TRBJ1-2,NA,TRBV6-5,CASSYAGQNYGYTF,TGTGCCAGCAGTTACGCCGGACAGAACTATGGCTACACCTTC
TRBD1,TRBJ1-6,NA,TRBV5-1,CASSSGQGDSPLHF,TGCGCCAGCAGCTCAGGACAGGGTGATTCACCCCTCCACTTT
TRBD1,TRBJ2-7,NA,TRBV30,CAWSPAGGNYEQYF,TGTGCCTGGAGCCCGGCAGGGGGAAACTACGAGCAGTACTTC
TRBD1,TRBJ2-5,few,TRBV29-1,CSVDRDRGIETQYF,TGCAGCGTCGACCGGGACAGGGGAATAGAGACCCAGTACTTC
NA,TRBJ2-3,NA,TRBV5-4,CASSFRGAGTDTQYF,TGTGCCAGCAGCTTCAGGGGGGCTGGGACAGATACGCAGTATTTT
NA,TRBJ2-1,NA,TRBV4-1,CASSHWTVAGRFF,TGCGCCAGCAGCCACTGGACAGTCGCCGGGAGGTTCTTC
NA,TRBJ1-2,NA,TRBV18,CASSPDKNYGYTF,TGTGCCAGCTCACCTGACAAGAACTATGGCTACACCTTC
TRBD1,TRBJ1-2,NA,TRBV30,CAWEGQANYGYTF,TGTGCCTGGGAGGGACAGGCTAACTATGGCTACACCTTC
TRBD1,TRBJ1-4,NA,TRBV13,CASSPYGQGGPKLFF,TGTGCCAGCAGTCCCTATGGACAGGGGGGACCAAAACTGTTTTTT
NA,TRBJ2-6,NA,TRBV29-1,CSVRRGSGANVLTF,TGCAGCGTTCGGCGGGGCTCTGGGGCCAACGTCCTGACTTTC
TRBD1,TRBJ1-2,NA,TRBV27,CASRLQGGSYGYTF,TGTGCCAGCAGACTACAAGGGGGCAGCTATGGCTACACCTTC
TRBD1,TRBJ2-7,NA,TRBV30,CAWMAPGQGTGEQYF,TGTGCCTGGATGGCGCCGGGACAGGGGACTGGAGAGCAGTACTTC
TRBD2,TRBJ2-5,NA,TRBV2,CASSVGTSAQETQYF,TGTGCCAGCAGTGTTGGGACTAGCGCACAAGAGACCCAGTACTTC
NA,TRBJ1-3,few,TRBV18,CASSPDNTIYF,TGTGCCAGCTCACCGGACAACACCATATATTTT
NA,TRBJ1-6,NA,TRBV7-9,CASSYSARANSPLHF,TGTGCCAGCAGCTACTCCGCGAGGGCCAATTCACCCCTCCACTTT
NA,TRBJ2-1,NA,TRBV5-4,CASSSARGGAYNEQFF,TGTGCCAGCAGCTCGGCCAGAGGCGGGGCCTACAATGAGCAGTTCTTC
NA,TRBJ2-7,NA,TRBV7-2,CASSPDRYSYEQYF,TGTGCCAGCAGCCCAGACAGATACTCCTACGAGCAGTACTTC
NA,TRBJ2-3,NA,TRBV6-5,CASTADTQYF,TGTGCCAGCACGGCAGATACGCAGTATTTT
NA,TRBJ2-2,NA,TRBV21-1,CASSRYRRNSNTGELFF,TGTGCCAGCAGCAGATACAGGCGAAACTCGAACACCGGGGAGCTGTTTTTT
NA,TRBJ2-2,few,TRBV30,CAWGTERWANTGELFF,TGTGCCTGGGGCACCGAGCGGTGGGCGAACACCGGGGAGCTGTTTTTT